This T cell receptor beta chain was profiled in a study of blood T cell repertoires in COVID-19. Study at large: Spain, Italy and the United States supplied samples that represented acute and convalescent COVID-19. Sources were T cells, B-cell-depleted T cells, or PBMCs; the material itself was cDNA or gDNA.

In the original analysis: Estimates of nucleated cell counts were drawn from the amplification of reference gene primers. Assay: immunoSEQ multiplex PCR; the TCRdb copy retains only in-frame clones and omits some. The V and J calls and the clone size are those of that table, but D and trimming were determined from the DNA. Of fewer than 85,000 clones in the sample, about 90% were seen once. V was pared by 6 bases and J by 6 bases, with 11 bases of the junction left unmatched. Germline CDR1 and CDR2: SQVTM and ANQGSEA. CDR3 size: 14 residues. This receptor was identified in a man aged 45-60 years with active COVID-19. Sequencing used peripheral blood. The chain employs TRBV29-1 and TRBJ2-1; 7 bases agree with TRBD1. The CDR3 DNA is TGCAGCGTAGTCCCGGGACAGACACCCAATGAGCAGTTCTTC. It yields the protein CSVVPGQTPNEQFF.